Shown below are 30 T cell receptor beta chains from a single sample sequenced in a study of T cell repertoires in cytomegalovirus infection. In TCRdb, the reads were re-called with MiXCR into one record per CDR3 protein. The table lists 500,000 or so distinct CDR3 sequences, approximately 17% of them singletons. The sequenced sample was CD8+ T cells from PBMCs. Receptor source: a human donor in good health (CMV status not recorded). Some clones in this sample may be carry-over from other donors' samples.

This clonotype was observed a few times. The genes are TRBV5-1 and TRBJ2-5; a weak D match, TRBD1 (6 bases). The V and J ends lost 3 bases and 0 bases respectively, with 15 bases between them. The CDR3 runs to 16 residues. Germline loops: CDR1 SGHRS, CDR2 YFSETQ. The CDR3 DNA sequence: TGCGCCAGCAGCTGGGGACAATTAATGTACCAAGAGACCCAGTACTTC. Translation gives CASSWGQLMYQETQYF.

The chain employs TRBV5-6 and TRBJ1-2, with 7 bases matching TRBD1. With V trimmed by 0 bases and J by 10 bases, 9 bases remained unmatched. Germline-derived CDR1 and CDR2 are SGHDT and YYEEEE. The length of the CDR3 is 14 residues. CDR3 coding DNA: TGTGCCAGCAGCTTGGTAAACAGGGGTCCCGACTACACCTTC. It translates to CASSLVNRGPDYTF.

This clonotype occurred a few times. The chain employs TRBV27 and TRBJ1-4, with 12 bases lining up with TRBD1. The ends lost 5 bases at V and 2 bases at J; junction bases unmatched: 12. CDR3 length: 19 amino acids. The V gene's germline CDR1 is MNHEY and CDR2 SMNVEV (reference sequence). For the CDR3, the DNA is TGTGCCAGCAGTACCTTCCGGGACAGGGGGCGGCTGACTAATGAAAAACTGTTTTTT. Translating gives CASSTFRDRGRLTNEKLFF.

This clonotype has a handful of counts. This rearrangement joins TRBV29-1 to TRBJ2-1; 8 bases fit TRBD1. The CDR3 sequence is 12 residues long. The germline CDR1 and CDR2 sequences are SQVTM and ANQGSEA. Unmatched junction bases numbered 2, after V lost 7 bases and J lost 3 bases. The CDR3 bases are TGCAGCGCAGGGACAGGCTACAATGAGCAGTTCTTC. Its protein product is CSAGTGYNEQFF.

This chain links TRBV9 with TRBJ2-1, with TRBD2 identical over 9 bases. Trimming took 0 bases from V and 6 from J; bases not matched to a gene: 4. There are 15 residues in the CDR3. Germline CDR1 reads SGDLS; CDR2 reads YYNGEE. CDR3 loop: CASSVGAGGGNEQFF. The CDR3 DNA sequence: TGTGCCAGCAGCGTAGGGGCGGGGGGGGGCAATGAGCAGTTCTTC.

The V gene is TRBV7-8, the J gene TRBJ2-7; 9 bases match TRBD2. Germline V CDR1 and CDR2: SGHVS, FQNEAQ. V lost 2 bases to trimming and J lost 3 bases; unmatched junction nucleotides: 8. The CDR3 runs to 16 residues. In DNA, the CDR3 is TGTGCCAGCAGCTTAAGGGGGACTAGCAGACTCTACGAGCAGTACTTC. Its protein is CASSLRGTSRLYEQYF.

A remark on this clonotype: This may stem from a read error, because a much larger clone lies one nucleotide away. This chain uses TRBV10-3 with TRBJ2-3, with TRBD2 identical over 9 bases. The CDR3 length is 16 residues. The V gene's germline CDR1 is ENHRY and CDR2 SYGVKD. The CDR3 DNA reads TGTGCCATCAGTGAGTCTAGCGGGGGTCTCACAGATATGCAGTATTTT. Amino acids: CAISESSGGLTDMQYF.

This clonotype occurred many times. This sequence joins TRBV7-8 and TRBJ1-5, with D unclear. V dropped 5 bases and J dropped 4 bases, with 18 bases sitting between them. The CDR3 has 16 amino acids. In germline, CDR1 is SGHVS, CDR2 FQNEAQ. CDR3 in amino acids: CASSPYTSGQNQPQHF. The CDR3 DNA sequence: TGTGCCAGCAGCCCATATACCTCGGGCCAAAATCAGCCCCAGCATTTT.

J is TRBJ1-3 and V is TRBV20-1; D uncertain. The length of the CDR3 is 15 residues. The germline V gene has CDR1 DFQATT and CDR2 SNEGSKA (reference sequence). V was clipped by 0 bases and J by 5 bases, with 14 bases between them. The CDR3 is CSARELGPVRNTIYF. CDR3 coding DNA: TGCAGTGCTAGAGAGTTAGGCCCTGTAAGAAACACCATATATTTT.

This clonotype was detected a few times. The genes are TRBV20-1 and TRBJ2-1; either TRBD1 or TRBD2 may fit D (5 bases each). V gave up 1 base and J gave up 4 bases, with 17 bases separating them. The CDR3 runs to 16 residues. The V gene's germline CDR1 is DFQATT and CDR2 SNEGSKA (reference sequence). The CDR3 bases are TGCAGTGCTAGAGGGGACGAGGTAATGTGGTACAATGAGCAGTTCTTC. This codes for CSARGDEVMWYNEQFF.

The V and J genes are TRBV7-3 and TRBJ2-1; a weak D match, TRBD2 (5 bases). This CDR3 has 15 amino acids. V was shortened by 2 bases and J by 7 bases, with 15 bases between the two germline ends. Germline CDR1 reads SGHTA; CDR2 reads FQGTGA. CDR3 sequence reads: CASSLGLRLGNEQFF. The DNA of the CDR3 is TGTGCCAGCAGCTTAGGACTCCGTCTGGGGAATGAGCAGTTCTTC.

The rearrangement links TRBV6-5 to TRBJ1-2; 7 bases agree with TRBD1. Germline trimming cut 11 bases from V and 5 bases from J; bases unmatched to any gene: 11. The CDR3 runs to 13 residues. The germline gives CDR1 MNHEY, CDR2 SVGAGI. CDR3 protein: CARNNGQAYGYTF. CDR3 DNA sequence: TGTGCCCGCAACAACGGACAGGCGTATGGCTACACCTTC.

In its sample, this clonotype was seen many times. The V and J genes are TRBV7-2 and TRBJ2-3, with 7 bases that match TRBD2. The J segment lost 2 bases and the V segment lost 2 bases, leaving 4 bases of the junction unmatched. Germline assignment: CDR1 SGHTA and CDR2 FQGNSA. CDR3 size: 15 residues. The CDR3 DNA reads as TGTGCCAGCAGCTTAACGAGCGGGATCACAGATACGCAGTATTTT. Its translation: CASSLTSGITDTQYF.

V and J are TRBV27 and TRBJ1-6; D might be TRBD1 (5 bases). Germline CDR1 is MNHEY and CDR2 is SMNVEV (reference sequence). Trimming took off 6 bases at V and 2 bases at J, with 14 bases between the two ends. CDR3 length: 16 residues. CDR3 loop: CASRLGALTYNSPLHF. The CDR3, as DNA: TGTGCCAGCAGACTTGGGGCGCTTACCTATAATTCACCCCTCCACTTT.

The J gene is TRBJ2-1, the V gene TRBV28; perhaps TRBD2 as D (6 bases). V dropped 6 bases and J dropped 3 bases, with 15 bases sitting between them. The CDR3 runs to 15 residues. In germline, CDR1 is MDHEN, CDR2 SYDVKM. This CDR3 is CASRTGDRNYNEQFF. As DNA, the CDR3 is TGTGCCAGCAGGACGGGAGATCGTAACTACAATGAGCAGTTCTTC.

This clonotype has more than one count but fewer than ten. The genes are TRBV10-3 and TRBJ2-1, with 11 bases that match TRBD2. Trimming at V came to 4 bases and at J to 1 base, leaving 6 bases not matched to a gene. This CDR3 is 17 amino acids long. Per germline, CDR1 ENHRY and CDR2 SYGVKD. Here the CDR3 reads CAISGTIAGGSYNEQFF. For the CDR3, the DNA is TGTGCCATCAGTGGGACTATAGCGGGGGGGTCCTACAATGAGCAGTTCTTC.

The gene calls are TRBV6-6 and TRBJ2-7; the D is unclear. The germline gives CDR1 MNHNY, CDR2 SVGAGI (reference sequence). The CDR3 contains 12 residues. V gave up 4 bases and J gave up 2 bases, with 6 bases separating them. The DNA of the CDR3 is TGTGCCAGCAGTTTCGAAGCCTACGAGCAGTACTTC. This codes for CASSFEAYEQYF.

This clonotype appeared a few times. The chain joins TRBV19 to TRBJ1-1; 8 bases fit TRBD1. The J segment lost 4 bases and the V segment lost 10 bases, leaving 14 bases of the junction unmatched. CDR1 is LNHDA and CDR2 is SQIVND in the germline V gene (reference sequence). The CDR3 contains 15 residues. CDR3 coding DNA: TGTGCCACCCGACAGGGGCGATTGGGGGGCACTGAAGCTTTCTTT. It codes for CATRQGRLGGTEAFF.

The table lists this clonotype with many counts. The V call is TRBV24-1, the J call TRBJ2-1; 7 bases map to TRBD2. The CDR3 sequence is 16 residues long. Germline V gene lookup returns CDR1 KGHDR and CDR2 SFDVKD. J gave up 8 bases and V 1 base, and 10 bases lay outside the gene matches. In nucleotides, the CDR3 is TGTGCCACCAGTGATTTAGGCGGGGGACGCATCGATGAGCAGTTCTTC. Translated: CATSDLGGGRIDEQFF.

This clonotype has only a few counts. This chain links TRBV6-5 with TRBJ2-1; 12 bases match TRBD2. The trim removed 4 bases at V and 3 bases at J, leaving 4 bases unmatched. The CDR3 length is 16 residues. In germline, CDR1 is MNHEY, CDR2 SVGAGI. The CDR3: CASSFGLAGIYNEQFF. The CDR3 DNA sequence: TGTGCCAGCAGTTTCGGACTAGCGGGAATCTACAATGAGCAGTTCTTC.

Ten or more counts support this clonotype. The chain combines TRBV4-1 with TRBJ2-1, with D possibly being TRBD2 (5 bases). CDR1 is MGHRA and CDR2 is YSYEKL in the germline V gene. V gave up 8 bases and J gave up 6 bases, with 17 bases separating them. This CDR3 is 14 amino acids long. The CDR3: CASAGVPNSNEQFF. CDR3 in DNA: TGCGCCAGCGCCGGGGTCCCCAACTCCAATGAGCAGTTCTTC.

In DNA form, the CDR3 reads TGCGCCAGCAGTGCTAATTCTAACTATGGCTACACCTTC. Its protein product is CASSANSNYGYTF. V is TRBV10-2 and J is TRBJ1-2; D gene ambiguous. The germline gives CDR1 WSHSY, CDR2 SAAADI. V was pared by 4 bases and J by 0 bases, with 6 bases between. The CDR3 spans 13 residues.

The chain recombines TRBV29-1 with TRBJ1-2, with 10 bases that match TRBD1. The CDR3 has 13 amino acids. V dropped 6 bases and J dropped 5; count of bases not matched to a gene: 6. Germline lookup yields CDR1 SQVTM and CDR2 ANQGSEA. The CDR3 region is CSVTGTGAYGYTF. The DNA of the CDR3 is TGCAGCGTAACCGGGACAGGGGCATATGGCTACACCTTC.

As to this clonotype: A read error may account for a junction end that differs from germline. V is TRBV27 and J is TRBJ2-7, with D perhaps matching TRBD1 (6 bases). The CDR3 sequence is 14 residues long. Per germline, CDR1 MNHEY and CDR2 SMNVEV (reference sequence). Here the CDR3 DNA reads TGTGCCAGCAGCATAACGGCAGGGGTTAACGAGCCGTACTTC. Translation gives CASSITAGVNEPYF.

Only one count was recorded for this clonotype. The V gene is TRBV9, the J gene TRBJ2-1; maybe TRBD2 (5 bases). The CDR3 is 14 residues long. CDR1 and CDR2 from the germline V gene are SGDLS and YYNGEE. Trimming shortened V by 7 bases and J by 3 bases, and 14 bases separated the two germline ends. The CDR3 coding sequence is TGTGCCAGCGGAATTAGCGAGGGCTACAATGAGCAGTTCTTC. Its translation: CASGISEGYNEQFF.

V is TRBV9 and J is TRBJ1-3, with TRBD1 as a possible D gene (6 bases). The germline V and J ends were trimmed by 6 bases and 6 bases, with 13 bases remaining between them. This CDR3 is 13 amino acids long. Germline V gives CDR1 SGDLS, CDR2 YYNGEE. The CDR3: CASKGGTVNTIYF. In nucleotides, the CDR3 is TGTGCCAGCAAGGGGGGGACGGTAAACACCATATATTTT.

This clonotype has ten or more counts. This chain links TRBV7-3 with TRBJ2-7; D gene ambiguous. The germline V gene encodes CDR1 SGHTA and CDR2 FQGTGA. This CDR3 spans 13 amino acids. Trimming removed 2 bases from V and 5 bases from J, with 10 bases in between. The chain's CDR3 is CASSLEVGHEQYF. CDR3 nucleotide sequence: TGTGCCAGCAGCTTAGAGGTGGGCCACGAGCAGTACTTC.

The CDR3 sequence: CASSPTGTFPYEQYF. CDR3 nucleotides: TGTGCCAGCTCACCCACCGGGACCTTCCCCTACGAGCAGTACTTC. The chain has TRBV18 and TRBJ2-7; D may correspond to TRBD1 or TRBD2 (5 bases each). V lost 3 bases and J lost 2, with 14 bases in between. Germline CDR1 and CDR2: KGHSH and LQKENI. The CDR3 consists of 15 residues.

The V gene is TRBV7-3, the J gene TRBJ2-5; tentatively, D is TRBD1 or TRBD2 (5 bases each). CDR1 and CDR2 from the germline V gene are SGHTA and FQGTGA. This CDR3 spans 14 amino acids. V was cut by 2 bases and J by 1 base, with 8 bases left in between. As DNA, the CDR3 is TGTGCCAGCAGCTTAGACGGGACCCAAGAGACCCAGTACTTC. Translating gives CASSLDGTQETQYF.

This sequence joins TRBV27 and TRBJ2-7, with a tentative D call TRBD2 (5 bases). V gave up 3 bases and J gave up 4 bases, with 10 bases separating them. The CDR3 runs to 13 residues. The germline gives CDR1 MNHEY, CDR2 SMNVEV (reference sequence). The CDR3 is CASSLRVPYEQYF. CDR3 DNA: TGTGCCAGCAGTTTGCGGGTTCCATACGAGCAGTACTTC.